Below are 24 T cell receptor beta chains sequenced from a single sample in a study of T-cell reconstitution after alpha-beta-depleted transplantation in children. Unique molecular identifiers were incorporated when the TCRbeta library was constructed. TCRdb analysed the PCR reads with MiXCR anew, one entry per CDR3 protein. The sample has hundreds of thousands of distinct CDR3 sequences, about an eighth seen once; the top ten hold roughly 2.3%. Sample: PBMCs, mostly from graft donor cells, taken 360 days after TCRalphabeta/CD19-depleted stem cell transplant. These receptors were obtained from a male patient younger than 18 who had a stem cell transplant for acute myeloid leukemia, so the T cells may come from the graft donor.

The chain links TRBV4-3 to TRBJ2-1; TRBD2 might be the D (5 bases). This CDR3 region has 14 residues. Germline-derived CDR1 and CDR2 are LGHNA and YSLEER. V was shortened by 4 bases and J by 4 bases, with 11 bases between the two germline ends. CDR3 sequence reads: CASSPASRYNEQFF. CDR3 bases: TGCGCCAGCAGCCCAGCTAGCAGATACAATGAGCAGTTCTTC.

This clonotype has more than one count but fewer than ten. The V and J genes are TRBV5-1 and TRBJ2-7, with a tentative D call TRBD2 (5 bases). Germline CDR1 SGHRS, CDR2 YFSETQ. There are 12 residues in the CDR3. V gave up 4 bases and J gave up 5 bases, with 10 bases separating them. For the CDR3, the DNA is TGCGCCAGCAGCCTTTGGGAGCACGAGCAGTACTTC. Its translation is CASSLWEHEQYF.

There are a few counts of this clonotype. The chain links TRBV20-1 to TRBJ2-3; TRBD2 aligns across 9 bases. From germline, CDR1 is DFQATT and CDR2 SNEGSKA (reference sequence). CDR3 size: 15 residues. Unmatched junction bases numbered 6, after V lost 3 bases and J lost 2 bases. The CDR3 DNA follows: TGCAGTGCTAGTGGAGCGGGAGGAGTCACAGATACGCAGTATTTT. Protein sequence: CSASGAGGVTDTQYF.

The chain uses TRBV28 and TRBJ1-3; 11 bases line up with TRBD1. The trim removed 8 bases at V and 3 bases at J, leaving 12 bases unmatched. The CDR3 sequence is 17 residues long. Germline CDR1 and CDR2: MDHEN and SYDVKM. The CDR3 loop is CASGALGQGAGGNTIYF. CDR3 DNA sequence: TGTGCCAGCGGAGCCCTAGGACAGGGGGCCGGTGGAAACACCATATATTTT. The full variable domain, with the rest looked up from reference TRBV28 and TRBJ1-3, is DVKVTQSSRYLVKRTGEKVFLECVQDMDHENMFWYRQDPGLGLRLIYFSYDVKMKEKGDIPEGYSVSREKKERFSLILESASTNQTSMYLCASGALGQGAGGNTIYFGEGSWLTVV.

This clonotype was recorded at least ten times. The chain joins TRBV5-1 to TRBJ2-7; D is unclear. From germline, CDR1 is SGHRS and CDR2 YFSETQ. The length of the CDR3 is 14 residues. The ends were cut back, 1 base at V and 0 bases at J, with 8 bases in the middle. This CDR3 reads CASSLYRNSYEQYF. DNA for the CDR3: TGCGCCAGCAGCTTGTACCGGAACTCCTACGAGCAGTACTTC. The variable domain in full, with the rest retrieved from reference TRBV5-1 and TRBJ2-7, is KAGVTQTPRYLIKTRGQQVTLSCSPISGHRSVSWYQQTPGQGLQFLFEYFSETQRNKGNFPGRFSGRQFSNSRSEMNVSTLELGDSALYLCASSLYRNSYEQYFGPGTRLTVT.

The sample holds many counts of this clonotype. The chain has TRBV6-2 or TRBV6-3 and TRBJ2-7; D gene unclear. Per the germline V gene, CDR1 is MNHEY and CDR2 is SVGEGT. Deletions cut 6 bases from V and 2 bases from J, with 11 bases between. The CDR3 runs to 13 residues. This chain's CDR3 is CASRLRETYEQYF. In DNA, the CDR3 is TGTGCCAGCAGACTACGAGAAACCTACGAGCAGTACTTC.

This clonotype was seen a few times. Compared with germline, one end of the junction differs, possibly owing to a read error. The gene calls are TRBV7-3 and TRBJ2-2; D may be TRBD2 (6 bases). Germline CDR1 SGHTA, CDR2 FQGTGA. CDR3 length: 17 residues. The CDR3 coding sequence is TGTGCCAGCAGCTTAACGTTGGGGGGAGTGAACCCCGGGGAGCTGTTTTTT. It is translated as CASSLTLGGVNPGELFF. The full variable domain, with the rest looked up from reference TRBV7-3 and TRBJ2-2, is GAGVSQTPSNKVTEKGKYVELRCDPISGHTALYWYRQSLGQGPEFLIYFQGTGAADDSGLPNDRFFAVRPEGSVSTLKIQRTERGDSAVYLCASSLTLGGVNPGELFFGEGSRLTVL.

There are a few counts of this clonotype. The J gene is TRBJ2-1, the V gene TRBV7-3; D uncertain. Germline CDR1 SGHTA, CDR2 FQGTGA. The CDR3 covers 15 residues. Between the trimmed V and J ends, which lost 1 base and 4 bases, there was a span of 11 bases. DNA for the CDR3: TGTGCCAGCAGCTTAAAACGTCAACTATACAATGAGCAGTTCTTC. It codes for CASSLKRQLYNEQFF.

This chain joins TRBV2 and TRBJ2-7; no clear D gene. V lost 6 bases to trimming and J lost 5 bases, with 17 bases between them. The CDR3 length is 14 residues. Germline CDR1 is SNHLY and CDR2 is FYNNEI. The CDR3: CASSPLESFHEQYF. Written as DNA, the CDR3 is TGTGCCAGCAGCCCCCTCGAGTCGTTCCACGAGCAGTACTTC.

This clonotype occurred a few times. The genes are TRBV19 and TRBJ1-2; D is unresolved. This CDR3 spans 11 amino acids. V dropped 7 bases and J dropped 8 bases, with 11 bases sitting between them. CDR1 is LNHDA and CDR2 is SQIVND in the germline V gene (reference sequence). Written as DNA, the CDR3 is TGTGCCAGTACCGATTGGAGAGGCTACACCTTC. Its translation: CASTDWRGYTF.

J is TRBJ2-5 and V is TRBV10-3, with a possible D match to TRBD2 (5 bases). The CDR3 covers 11 residues. Between the trimmed V and J ends, which lost 4 bases and 5 bases, there was a span of 5 bases. CDR1 and CDR2 from the germline V gene are ENHRY and SYGVKD. Written as DNA, the CDR3 is TGTGCCATCAGTGCGGGGGAGACCCAGTACTTC. This translates into CAISAGETQYF.

The J gene is TRBJ2-2, the V gene TRBV29-1; 11 bases fit TRBD2. The CDR3 contains 16 residues. The V segment lost 5 bases and the J segment 1 base; nucleotides outside the gene matches: 6. The germline V gene has CDR1 SQVTM and CDR2 ANQGSEA. CDR3 amino acids: CSVSRTSGRNTGELFF. For the CDR3, the DNA is TGCAGCGTTTCCCGGACTAGCGGGCGGAACACCGGGGAGCTGTTTTTT.

This clonotype was found many times. This chain joins TRBV28 and TRBJ2-3; TRBD1 or TRBD2 may be the D gene (5 bases each). This CDR3 spans 14 amino acids. Trimming removed 7 bases from V and 2 bases from J, with 13 bases in between. CDR1 MDHEN and CDR2 SYDVKM come from the germline V gene. The CDR3 region has the DNA TGTGCCAGCACCGGGACGGTCTCCACAGATACGCAGTATTTT. This encodes CASTGTVSTDTQYF.

This clonotype was recorded a few times. CDR3 sequence reads: CASSYRGASNEKLFF. The DNA for the CDR3 is TGTGCCAGCAGTTACAGGGGGGCCTCGAATGAAAAACTGTTTTTT. The chain couples TRBV12-3 or TRBV12-4 to TRBJ1-4, with 8 positions matching TRBD1. The junction had 6 bases not matched to a gene; V was cut back by 4 bases and J by 5 bases. This CDR3 contains 15 residues.

The rearrangement joins TRBV18 to TRBJ2-2, with D unclear. CDR1 and CDR2 from the germline V gene are KGHSH and LQKENI. V dropped 1 base and J dropped 1 base, with 4 bases sitting between them. The CDR3 totals 14 residues. As DNA, the CDR3 is TGTGCCAGCTCACCACTTAAGAACACCGGGGAGCTGTTTTTT. Translation gives CASSPLKNTGELFF.

This chain connects TRBV5-1 to TRBJ1-5, with D possibly being TRBD1 (5 bases). The CDR3 runs to 15 residues. Trimming cost V 2 bases and J 1 base, with 10 bases left between them. The germline CDR1 and CDR2 sequences are SGHRS and YFSETQ. The CDR3 spells CASSFGGVSNQPQHF. The CDR3 nucleotides are TGCGCCAGCAGCTTTGGGGGGGTAAGCAATCAGCCCCAGCATTTT.

The chain joins TRBV28 to TRBJ2-7, with a possible D match to TRBD2 (6 bases). Germline V CDR1 and CDR2: MDHEN, SYDVKM. With 1 base removed from V and 1 base from J, the gap between germline ends came to 11 bases. The CDR3 is made up of 15 amino acids. Here the CDR3 DNA reads TGTGCCAGCAGTTTATTGGGAGGTCTTTCCTACGAGCAGTACTTC. Its translation is CASSLLGGLSYEQYF.

The V call is TRBV20-1, the J call TRBJ2-3; 9 nucleotides align to TRBD2. The CDR3 runs 16 residues. After removal of 5 bases from V and 0 bases from J, the junction contained 9 bases not matched to a gene. The germline V gene has CDR1 DFQATT and CDR2 SNEGSKA (reference sequence). The CDR3 DNA sequence: TGCAGTGCTCGGCTAGCGGGGAGGTCTAGCACAGATACGCAGTATTTT. This codes for CSARLAGRSSTDTQYF.

This clonotype was observed a handful of times. V is TRBV20-1 and J is TRBJ1-2, with D unresolved. Trimming stripped 5 bases from V and 5 bases from J, with 21 bases between. Per germline, CDR1 DFQATT and CDR2 SNEGSKA (reference sequence). The CDR3 sequence is 15 residues long. CDR3 bases: TGCAGTGCTCTGACCCCTGGGGAACATAAATATGGCTACACCTTC. This translates into CSALTPGEHKYGYTF.

A remark on this clonotype: A single base separates this from a much larger clone, so it may be a read error. V gene TRBV28 combines with J gene TRBJ2-7; maybe TRBD1 (6 bases). CDR3 size: 15 residues. Per the germline V gene, CDR1 is MDHEN and CDR2 is SYDVKM. CDR3 bases: TGTGCCAGCAGCGCATATACCCGGGACAACTACGAGGAGTACTTC. This codes for CASSAYTRDNYEEYF.

V and J are TRBV2 and TRBJ2-7; 11 bases are a match to TRBD2. The trim removed 6 bases at V and 4 bases at J, leaving 11 bases unmatched. Germline V lookup: CDR1 SNHLY, CDR2 FYNNEI. The CDR3 is made up of 16 amino acids. The CDR3 DNA sequence: TGTGCCAGCAGGGGCGATACTAGCGGGAGATGGTACGAGCAGTACTTC. Residues: CASRGDTSGRWYEQYF.

In its sample, this clonotype was seen a few times. The V and J genes are TRBV14 and TRBJ2-7; 11 nucleotides agree with TRBD2. Per germline, CDR1 SGHDN and CDR2 FVKESK. Losses at the gene ends were 1 base for V and 0 bases for J; bases not matched to a gene: 5. The CDR3 spans 17 residues. This CDR3 reads CASSQATSGTSSYEQYF. The CDR3 DNA reads TGTGCCAGCAGCCAAGCGACTAGCGGGACGAGCTCCTACGAGCAGTACTTC. Filled out from reference TRBV14 and TRBJ2-7, the complete variable domain reads EAGVTQFPSHSVIEKGQTVTLRCDPISGHDNLYWYRRVMGKEIKFLLHFVKESKQDESGMPNNRFLAERTGGTYSTLKVQPAELEDSGVYFCASSQATSGTSSYEQYFGPGTRLTVT.

This chain links TRBV25-1 with TRBJ1-1, with D possibly being TRBD1 (5 bases). CDR3 length: 13 amino acids. Trimming pared 6 bases from V and 7 bases from J, leaving 15 bases between. The germline CDR1 and CDR2 sequences are MGHDK and SYGVNS. The CDR3 sequence: CASRPGTLREAFF. For the CDR3, the DNA is TGTGCCAGCAGACCCGGGACCCTCCGTGAAGCTTTCTTT.

This clonotype was recorded a few times. This chain uses TRBV19 with TRBJ2-2; 9 bases align to TRBD2. Germline assignment: CDR1 LNHDA and CDR2 SQIVND (reference sequence). CDR3 length: 16 amino acids. The V segment lost 2 bases and the J segment 5 bases; nucleotides outside the gene matches: 6. Here the CDR3 reads CASSISGTSITGELFF. The DNA for the CDR3 is TGTGCCAGTAGTATATCCGGGACTAGCATAACCGGGGAGCTGTTTTTT.